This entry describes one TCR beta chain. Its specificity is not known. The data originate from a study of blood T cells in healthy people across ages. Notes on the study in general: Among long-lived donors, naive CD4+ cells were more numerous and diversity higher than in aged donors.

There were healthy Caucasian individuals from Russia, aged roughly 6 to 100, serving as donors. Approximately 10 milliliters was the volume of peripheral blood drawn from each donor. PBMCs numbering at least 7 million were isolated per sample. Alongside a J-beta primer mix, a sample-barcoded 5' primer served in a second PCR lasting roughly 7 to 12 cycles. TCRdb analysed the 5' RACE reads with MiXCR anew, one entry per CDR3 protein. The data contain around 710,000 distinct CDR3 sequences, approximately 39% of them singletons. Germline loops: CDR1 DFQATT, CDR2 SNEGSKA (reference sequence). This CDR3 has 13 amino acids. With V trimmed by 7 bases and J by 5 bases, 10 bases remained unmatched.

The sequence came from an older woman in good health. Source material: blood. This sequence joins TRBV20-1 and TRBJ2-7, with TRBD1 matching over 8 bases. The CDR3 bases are TGCAGTGTTCCCAGACAGGGGCGCGACGAGCAGTACTTC. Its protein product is CSVPRQGRDEQYF.